The 2 T cell receptor beta chains below were found in one sample sequenced in a study of T-cell reconstitution after alpha-beta-depleted transplantation in children. It was with unique molecular identifiers that the TCRbeta library was prepared. Using its own MiXCR run on the PCR reads, TCRdb lists one record per CDR3 protein. The sample has about 510,000 distinct CDR3 sequences, roughly 11% seen once. Sequences were derived from PBMCs, mostly from graft donor cells, sampled 180 days after TCRalphabeta/CD19-depleted stem cell transplant. Every receptor here comes from a female patient under 10 years old who had a stem cell transplant for aplastic anemia, so the T cells may come from the graft donor.

V and J are TRBV7-9 and TRBJ2-6; D is unclear. V was cut by 3 bases and J by 2 bases, with 8 bases left in between. CDR1 is SEHNR, CDR2 FQNEAQ, per germline (reference sequence). The CDR3 extends over 15 amino acids. The CDR3 loop is CASSLAPAGANVLTF. The CDR3 bases are TGTGCCAGCAGCTTGGCCCCCGCTGGGGCCAACGTCCTGACTTTC.

In its sample, this clonotype was seen a few times. This chain joins TRBV12-3 or TRBV12-4 and TRBJ2-1; D assignment may be TRBD1 or TRBD2 (5 bases each). V shed 2 bases and J shed 3 bases, with 17 bases lying between them. The CDR3 sequence is 17 residues long. The CDR3 nucleotides are TGTGCCAGCAGTTTACGGGCCGGGACCCCATACTACAATGAGCAGTTCTTC. This encodes CASSLRAGTPYYNEQFF.